This T cell receptor beta chain was identified during a study of PD-1 blockade in classical Hodgkin lymphoma. Study findings and constraints: Relative to healthy donors, newly diagnosed patients reportedly had lower baseline TCR diversity, which was reported as lower still in relapsed/refractory patients. In CD4+ cells, TCR diversity went up significantly by C4D1, but in CD8+ cells it did not. Whatever underlies the repertoire differences (possibly disease activity or prior therapy) remains undefined.

The data were produced by immunoSEQ multiplex PCR, yet TCRdb's version contains in-frame clones alone and is incomplete. The sample records some 16,000 clones, around three fifths being singletons. As for this clone: What it binds is not known.

Every patient was affected by relapse after autologous stem cell transplantation, while exposure to brentuximab vedotin was not uniform. The CDR3 consists of 13 residues. V was cut by 5 bases and J by 3 bases, with 11 bases left in between. Germline assignment: CDR1 SGHVS and CDR2 FNYEAQ. This receptor was taken from a human donor with classical Hodgkin lymphoma. The sample in question was peripheral blood mononuclear cells (PBMCs), obtained before the second cycle of nivolumab. V usage is TRBV7-6 and J usage is TRBJ2-7; no firm D call. CDR3 loop: CASSPEINYEQYF. CDR3 DNA: TGTGCCAGCAGCCCGGAGATAAACTACGAGCAGTACTTC.